This T cell receptor beta chain is drawn from a study of cytomegalovirus exposure and HLA in healthy donors. Comments on this clone: Its antigen is not identified.

Findings of the study overall: In a later analysis, an Asian-associated ancestry cluster reportedly showed fewer N-insertions than the roughly 700-donor mean. Links to common viral pathogens appeared, in a later analysis, for several of the most significant clusters. Later analysis suggested most CMV-associated TCR beta chains were HLA-restricted.

The V gene end was trimmed by 4 bases and the J gene end by 7 bases; junction bases not matched to a gene: 6. Germline CDR1 reads MNHEY; CDR2 reads SVGAGI. The CDR3 consists of 15 residues. The PCR employed 60 Vbeta primers together with 13 Jbeta primers. The method was immunoSEQ multiplex PCR; TCRdb's version includes in-frame clones alone and lacks a portion of them. The sample table includes around 78,000 clones. The TCR was taken from a man between 18 and 29 years old in good health and CMV-seropositive. V gene TRBV6-5 combines with J gene TRBJ2-2, with TRBD1 matching over 10 bases. Input material: PBMCs. The CDR3 here is CASSSRDRGFGELFF. CDR3 nucleotide sequence: TGTGCCAGCAGTTCCCGGGACAGGGGATTCGGGGAGCTGTTTTTT.